The 21 T cell receptor beta chains below come from one sample, sequenced in a study of cytomegalovirus exposure and HLA in healthy donors. PCR was performed using 60 Vbeta and 13 Jbeta primers. Repertoires were generated with immunoSEQ multiplex PCR, while TCRdb's copy carries only in-frame clones and drops some. The sample records around 190,000 clones, about four fifths being singletons. The sample was PBMCs. These receptors were taken from a woman aged 45-60 years in good health and CMV-seronegative.

The chain couples TRBV7-3 to TRBJ2-3; 9 positions agree with TRBD1. Germline CDR1 reads SGHTA; CDR2 reads FQGTGA. V lost 3 bases and J lost 6; bases outside the gene matches: 7. This CDR3 is 15 amino acids long. CDR3 sequence reads: CASSFATGGRDTQYF. DNA of the CDR3: TGTGCCAGCAGCTTCGCGACAGGGGGTAGGGATACGCAGTATTTT. The full variable domain, with the rest looked up from reference TRBV7-3 and TRBJ2-3, is GAGVSQTPSNKVTEKGKYVELRCDPISGHTALYWYRQSLGQGPEFLIYFQGTGAADDSGLPNDRFFAVRPEGSVSTLKIQRTERGDSAVYLCASSFATGGRDTQYFGPGTRLTVL.

Only a few counts were recorded for this clone. The V and J genes are TRBV5-6 and TRBJ1-2; D not resolved. V dropped 5 bases and J dropped 2 bases, with 4 bases sitting between them. The germline CDR1 and CDR2 sequences are SGHDT and YYEEEE. The CDR3 contains 11 residues. In DNA, the CDR3 is TGTGCCAGCAGTTCGAACTATGGCTACACCTTC. Translated, it gives CASSSNYGYTF.

The chain combines TRBV7-3 with TRBJ2-2, with D tentatively TRBD2 (6 bases). The CDR3 spans 14 residues. V was cut by 10 bases and J by 7 bases, with 19 bases left in between. Germline-derived CDR1 and CDR2 are SGHTA and FQGTGA. Here the CDR3 reads CATRRREVGGELFF. CDR3 nucleotide sequence: TGTGCCACCCGGCGGAGGGAGGTCGGCGGGGAGCTGTTTTTT.

In its sample, this clone was seen a few times. This chain connects TRBV7-6 to TRBJ2-1; possible D gene TRBD2, 7 bases. The germline CDR1 and CDR2 sequences are SGHVS and FNYEAQ. The V and J ends lost 1 base and 7 bases respectively, with 14 bases between them. The CDR3 has 15 amino acids. DNA of the CDR3: TGTGCCAGCAGCTTAGACCGGGGGGCATGGAATGAGCAGTTCTTC. It translates to CASSLDRGAWNEQFF.

This clone was observed once. Here the CDR3 DNA reads TGTGCCAGCAGCCCCGGACAGGCCCCCTACGAGCAGTACTTC. It specifies CASSPGQAPYEQYF. The genes are TRBV7-9 and TRBJ2-7; 7 nucleotides match TRBD1. The germline V gene has CDR1 SEHNR and CDR2 FQNEAQ (reference sequence). V lost 5 bases and J lost 2; bases outside the gene matches: 6. The CDR3 totals 14 residues.

For this clone: An end of the junction differs from the germline gene, which may be a read error. The J gene is TRBJ1-4, the V gene TRBV6-5; a weak D match, TRBD1 (6 bases). The CDR3 runs 15 residues. Germline CDR1 MNHEY, CDR2 SVGAGI. DNA for the CDR3: TGTGCCAGCAGCTACTCCGGGACACTTAATGAAAAACTGTTTTTT. Its translation: CASSYSGTLNEKLFF.

V gene TRBV11-2 combines with J gene TRBJ2-3, with D perhaps TRBD2 (7 bases). The CDR3 has 16 residues. Germline V gene data show CDR1 as SGHAT and CDR2 as FQNNGV. Trimming took 3 bases from V and 5 from J, leaving 18 bases between them. The CDR3 here is CASSFGSGGPGDTQYF. CDR3 sequence (DNA): TGTGCCAGCAGCTTCGGCTCCGGGGGGCCGGGAGATACGCAGTATTTT.

V gene TRBV9 combines with J gene TRBJ2-3; no reliable D call. Germline CDR1 is SGDLS and CDR2 is YYNGEE. This CDR3 spans 12 amino acids. The germline V and J ends were trimmed by 5 bases and 9 bases, with 13 bases remaining between them. In DNA form, the CDR3 reads TGTGCCAGCAGTGAAATTTTTGGCACGCAGTATTTT. Its protein is CASSEIFGTQYF.

The CDR3 sequence: CASSLGTVGDTEAFF. The CDR3 DNA sequence: TGCGCCAGCAGCTTGGGGACAGTGGGCGACACTGAAGCTTTCTTT. The chain uses TRBV5-1 and TRBJ1-1, with D maybe TRBD1 (6 bases). The V and J ends lost 0 bases and 3 bases respectively, with 12 bases between them. This CDR3 is 15 amino acids long. Germline V CDR1 and CDR2: SGHRS, YFSETQ.

The chain is built from TRBV27 and TRBJ1-5; TRBD1 agrees at 8 bases. Unmatched junction bases numbered 4, after V lost 3 bases and J lost 3 bases. CDR3 length: 15 residues. Germline V gene sequence: CDR1 MNHEY, CDR2 SMNVEV (reference sequence). The CDR3 protein is CASSLGTGNNQPQHF. The DNA of the CDR3 is TGTGCCAGCAGTTTGGGGACAGGAAACAATCAGCCCCAGCATTTT.

The V call is TRBV4-3, the J call TRBJ2-7; TRBD1 might be the D (7 bases). Per germline, CDR1 LGHNA and CDR2 YSLEER. Trimming took 1 base from V and 1 from J, leaving 11 bases between them. CDR3 length equals 15 residues. The chain's CDR3 is CASSQGPGGSYEQYF. In DNA form, the CDR3 reads TGCGCCAGCAGCCAAGGGCCAGGGGGGTCCTACGAGCAGTACTTC.

J is TRBJ1-3 and V is TRBV7-8; 8 positions agree with TRBD1. Trimming cost V 0 bases and J 2 bases; bases outside gene matches: 6. The CDR3 consists of 17 residues. The V gene's germline CDR1 is SGHVS and CDR2 FQNEAQ. DNA of the CDR3: TGTGCCAGCAGCTTAGCGGTTAGGACAGGGACTGGAAACACCATATATTTT. It encodes CASSLAVRTGTGNTIYF.

The J gene is TRBJ2-2, the V gene TRBV5-1, with D maybe TRBD2 (5 bases). The CDR3 has 15 residues. V lost 3 bases and J 0 bases, leaving 9 bases between the germline ends. Germline V gene data show CDR1 as SGHRS and CDR2 as YFSETQ. CDR3 sequence (DNA): TGCGCCAGCAGCTGGGCGCGGGCGAACACCGGGGAGCTGTTTTTT. It translates to CASSWARANTGELFF. Variable domain in full (rest from reference TRBV5-1 and TRBJ2-2): KAGVTQTPRYLIKTRGQQVTLSCSPISGHRSVSWYQQTPGQGLQFLFEYFSETQRNKGNFPGRFSGRQFSNSRSEMNVSTLELGDSALYLCASSWARANTGELFFGEGSRLTVL.

The table lists this clone with a few counts. The chain carries TRBV27 and TRBJ1-5; 11 bases are shared with TRBD1. Germline V CDR1 and CDR2: MNHEY, SMNVEV (reference sequence). This CDR3 contains 13 residues. V was pared by 4 bases and J by 9 bases, with 2 bases of the junction left unmatched. For the CDR3, the DNA is TGTGCCAGCAGTTCGGGACAGGGGGTGCCCCAGCATTTT. Translating it yields CASSSGQGVPQHF.

The chain uses TRBV11-2 and TRBJ2-3; 7 bases are a match to TRBD1. Germline V CDR1 and CDR2: SGHAT, FQNNGV. Trimming at V came to 5 bases and at J to 4 bases, leaving 6 bases not matched to a gene. The length of the CDR3 is 14 residues. DNA of the CDR3: TGTGCCAGCAGCCCAAACAGGGGCCCAGATACGCAGTATTTT. Protein sequence: CASSPNRGPDTQYF. Drawing the rest from reference TRBV11-2 and TRBJ2-3, the complete variable domain is EAGVAQSPRYKIIEKRQSVAFWCNPISGHATLYWYQQILGQGPKLLIQFQNNGVVDDSQLPKDRFSAERLKGVDSTLKIQPAKLEDSAVYLCASSPNRGPDTQYFGPGTRLTVL.

The chain employs TRBV5-1 and TRBJ2-2; the match to TRBD1 covers 7 bases. After removal of 4 bases from V and 0 bases from J, the junction contained 3 bases not matched to a gene. CDR3 size: 15 residues. The germline CDR1 and CDR2 sequences are SGHRS and YFSETQ. The CDR3 sequence is CASSPGTANTGELFF. For the CDR3, the DNA is TGCGCCAGCAGCCCAGGGACAGCGAACACCGGGGAGCTGTTTTTT.

The chain joins TRBV13 to TRBJ2-1, with 11 bases identical to TRBD2. The CDR3 is 18 amino acids. V trimming: 3 bases; J trimming: 2 bases; junction bases outside the gene matches: 9. Germline values: CDR1 PRHDT, CDR2 FYEKMQ (reference sequence). The CDR3 sequence: CASSFHSGGAGTYNEQFF. The CDR3 DNA follows: TGTGCCAGCAGCTTTCATAGCGGGGGGGCGGGGACCTACAATGAGCAGTTCTTC. Using reference TRBV13 and TRBJ2-1 for the parts outside the CDR3, the full variable domain is AAGVIQSPRHLIKEKRETATLKCYPIPRHDTVYWYQQGPGQDPQFLISFYEKMQSDKGSIPDRFSAQQFSDYHSELNMSSLELGDSALYFCASSFHSGGAGTYNEQFFGPGTRLTVL.

This clone was observed a few times. The chain carries TRBV6-1 and TRBJ1-1, with 8 positions matching TRBD1. J gave up 1 base and V 3 bases, and 1 base lay outside the gene matches. CDR1 is MNHNS, CDR2 SASEGT, per germline. This CDR3 spans 14 amino acids. The CDR3 DNA follows: TGTGCCAGCAGTGAGGGACAGGCGAACACTGAAGCTTTCTTT. It encodes CASSEGQANTEAFF.

V usage is TRBV27 and J usage is TRBJ2-1; 13 nucleotides line up with TRBD2. The germline V gene encodes CDR1 MNHEY and CDR2 SMNVEV (reference sequence). Losses at the gene ends were 1 base for V and 4 bases for J; bases not matched to a gene: 4. The CDR3 consists of 17 residues. The CDR3 here is CASSLLTSGGKYNEQFF. As DNA, the CDR3 is TGTGCCAGCAGTTTATTGACTAGCGGGGGGAAGTACAATGAGCAGTTCTTC.

This clone has just a few counts. The chain carries TRBV19 and TRBJ1-5, with 8 bases fitting TRBD1. Germline V gene lookup returns CDR1 LNHDA and CDR2 SQIVND (reference sequence). The length of the CDR3 is 13 residues. Trimming at V came to 9 bases and at J to 1 base, leaving 2 bases not matched to a gene. CDR3 protein: CASWDRSNQPQHF. In DNA form, the CDR3 reads TGTGCCAGCTGGGACAGGAGCAATCAGCCCCAGCATTTT.

The table lists this clone with a count of one. The junction shows a germline mismatch at one end, possibly a read error. The CDR3 DNA sequence: TGTTCCAGCCGCGGACTAGCGGGATCCTACGAGCAGTACTTC. This encodes CSSRGLAGSYEQYF. The chain links TRBV7-9 to TRBJ2-7; 12 bases match TRBD2. Germline assignment: CDR1 SEHNR and CDR2 FQNEAQ (reference sequence). The CDR3 consists of 14 residues.